Below, 9 T cell receptor beta chains from the same sample are listed, as sequenced in a study of shared clonotypes between healthy human individuals. This table comes from immunoSEQ multiplex PCR, and its TCRdb copy is limited to in-frame clones, with some not included. The sample lists approximately 460,000 clones; around 77% were seen once. The sample comprised PBMCs. These receptor sequences come from a woman aged 40-49 years in good health. Some clones in this sample may be carry-over from other donors' samples.

The rearrangement links TRBV7-2 to TRBJ2-2; 9 nucleotides agree with TRBD2. Germline trimming cut 1 base from V and 5 bases from J; bases unmatched to any gene: 11. CDR3 length equals 18 residues. Germline V gene sequence: CDR1 SGHTA, CDR2 FQGNSA. CDR3 DNA: TGTGCCAGCAGCTTAGAGGTCCGGCTAGCGGGAAGTACCGGGGAGCTGTTTTTT. This gives the protein CASSLEVRLAGSTGELFF.

V gene TRBV19 combines with J gene TRBJ2-2, with TRBD2 matching 7 bases. The V gene's germline CDR1 is LNHDA and CDR2 SQIVND (reference sequence). The CDR3 contains 17 residues. V shed 8 bases, J shed 1 base, and the junction held 13 bases outside the gene matches. The CDR3, as DNA: TGTGCCAGTTCCCAAGGCTCGACTAGCTTGAACACCGGGGAGCTGTTTTTT. The encoded protein is CASSQGSTSLNTGELFF. Variable domain in full (rest from reference TRBV19 and TRBJ2-2): DGGITQSPKYLFRKEGQNVTLSCEQNLNHDAMYWYRQDPGQGLRLIYYSQIVNDFQKGDIAEGYSVSREKKESFPLTVTSAQKNPTAFYLCASSQGSTSLNTGELFFGEGSRLTVL.

This rearrangement joins TRBV10-3 to TRBJ2-7, with 8 bases aligning to TRBD2. The CDR3 extends over 15 amino acids. CDR1 is ENHRY, CDR2 SYGVKD, per germline. V was pared by 0 bases and J by 2 bases, with 3 bases of the junction left unmatched. CDR3 bases: TGTGCCATCAGTGAGTCACGGGGGGGAACCTACGAGCAGTACTTC. Encoded protein: CAISESRGGTYEQYF.

V and J are TRBV7-8 and TRBJ2-1; 7 nucleotides line up with TRBD1. J lost 7 bases, V lost 7 bases, and 10 bases had no gene match. CDR3 length: 14 residues. Germline values: CDR1 SGHVS, CDR2 FQNEAQ. CDR3 protein: CASTTTGQLNEQFF. CDR3 sequence (DNA): TGTGCCAGCACCACAACGGGACAGTTGAATGAGCAGTTCTTC. Variable domain in full (rest from reference TRBV7-8 and TRBJ2-1): GAGVSQSPRYKVAKRGQDVALRCDPISGHVSLFWYQQALGQGPEFLTYFQNEAQLDKSGLPSDRFFAERPEGSVSTLKIQRTQQEDSAVYLCASTTTGQLNEQFFGPGTRLTVL.

This clone was observed once. The chain couples TRBV7-2 to TRBJ1-1; the D is unclear. CDR1 is SGHTA and CDR2 is FQGNSA in the germline V gene. CDR3 size: 14 residues. V dropped 6 bases and J dropped 1 base, with 12 bases sitting between them. The CDR3 DNA reads TGTGCCAGCAGGAGACCGACGAAGAACACTGAAGCTTTCTTT. Its translation: CASRRPTKNTEAFF.

The chain employs TRBV28 and TRBJ2-3; maybe TRBD1 (8 bases). Germline lookup yields CDR1 MDHEN and CDR2 SYDVKM. Trimming took 4 bases from V and 3 from J, leaving 14 bases between them. The CDR3 is made up of 15 amino acids. CDR3 nucleotides: TGTGCCAGCAGTTACAGGGGGGGAAGTACAGATACGCAGTATTTT. Amino acid sequence: CASSYRGGSTDTQYF.

Points on this clone: A read error is likely here: a far larger clone is one base away. The chain employs TRBV5-6 and TRBJ2-7, with unresolved D. Germline V gene lookup returns CDR1 SGHDT and CDR2 YYEEEE. This CDR3 contains 12 residues. CDR3 sequence (DNA): TGTGCCAGCAGCTTGGGCCATTACGAGCGGTACTTC. Protein product: CASSLGHYERYF.

This chain connects TRBV5-1 to TRBJ2-5; D is possibly TRBD1 (5 bases). Germline CDR1 is SGHRS and CDR2 is YFSETQ. V was cut by 4 bases and J by 0 bases, with 7 bases left in between. The CDR3 length is 13 residues. This CDR3 reads CASSRQNQETQYF. The CDR3 DNA reads as TGCGCCAGCAGCAGACAGAACCAAGAGACCCAGTACTTC.

V and J are TRBV30 and TRBJ2-7, with 10 bases matching TRBD1. V trimming: 2 bases; J trimming: 3 bases; junction bases outside the gene matches: 10. The CDR3 runs to 16 residues. Germline V CDR1 and CDR2: GTSNPN, SVGIG (reference sequence). DNA for the CDR3: TGTGCCTGGAGTCCCGGTCGGGACAGGGGTATCTACGAGCAGTACTTC. Amino acids: CAWSPGRDRGIYEQYF.